The clone carrying this TCR beta chain showed up just a few times. Its antigen is not known. TCRdb fed the RT-PCR reads into MiXCR, producing one record per CDR3 protein. The sample has about 780,000 distinct CDR3 sequences; around a sixth are singletons. This sample was taken from a study of response to subunit inactivated influenza vaccine. Notes on the study in general: The authors suggested that few new T cells are recruited per seasonal influenza vaccination.

There are 15 residues in the CDR3. Germline V gene sequence: CDR1 DFQATT, CDR2 SNEGSKA (reference sequence). V was pared by 0 bases and J by 0 bases, with 11 bases between. This clonotype was sampled from a man aged 45-65 years who received an inactivated influenza vaccine. The V call is TRBV20-1, the J call TRBJ1-1; D possibly corresponds to TRBD1 (5 bases). The sample consisted of PBMCs from blood, taken more than 4 days after vaccination. As DNA, the CDR3 is TGCAGTGCTAGAGACCGGGGCGGTCTGAACACTGAAGCTTTCTTT. It translates to CSARDRGGLNTEAFF.